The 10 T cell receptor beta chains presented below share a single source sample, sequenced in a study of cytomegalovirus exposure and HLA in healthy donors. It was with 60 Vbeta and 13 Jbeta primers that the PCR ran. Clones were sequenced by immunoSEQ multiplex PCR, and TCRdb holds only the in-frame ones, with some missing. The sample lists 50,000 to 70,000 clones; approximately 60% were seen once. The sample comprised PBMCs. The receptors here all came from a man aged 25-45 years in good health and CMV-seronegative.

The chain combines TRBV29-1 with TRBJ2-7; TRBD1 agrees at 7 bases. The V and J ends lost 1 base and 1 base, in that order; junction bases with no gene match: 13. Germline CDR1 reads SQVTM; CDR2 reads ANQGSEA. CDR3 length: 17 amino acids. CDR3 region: CSVEGFRQGLGSYEQYF. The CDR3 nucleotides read TGCAGCGTTGAAGGTTTCCGACAGGGTCTAGGGTCCTACGAGCAGTACTTC.

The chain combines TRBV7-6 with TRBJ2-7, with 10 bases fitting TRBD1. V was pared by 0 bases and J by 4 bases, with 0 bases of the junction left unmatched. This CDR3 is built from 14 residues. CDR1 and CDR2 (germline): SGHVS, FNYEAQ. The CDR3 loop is CASSLAGQGYEQYF. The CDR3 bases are TGTGCCAGCAGCTTAGCGGGACAGGGGTACGAGCAGTACTTC.

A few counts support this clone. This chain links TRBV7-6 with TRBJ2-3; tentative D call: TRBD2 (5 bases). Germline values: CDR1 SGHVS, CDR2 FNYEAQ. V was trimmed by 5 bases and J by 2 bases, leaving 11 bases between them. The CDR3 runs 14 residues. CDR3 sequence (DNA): TGTGCCAGCAGCGGAGGCGGTAACACAGATACGCAGTATTTT. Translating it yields CASSGGGNTDTQYF.

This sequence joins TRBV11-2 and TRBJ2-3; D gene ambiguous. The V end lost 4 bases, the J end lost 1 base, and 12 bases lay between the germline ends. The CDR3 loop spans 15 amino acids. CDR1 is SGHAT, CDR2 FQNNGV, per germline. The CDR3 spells CASSYQGRGTDTQYF. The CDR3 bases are TGTGCCAGCAGCTATCAAGGTCGGGGCACAGATACGCAGTATTTT.

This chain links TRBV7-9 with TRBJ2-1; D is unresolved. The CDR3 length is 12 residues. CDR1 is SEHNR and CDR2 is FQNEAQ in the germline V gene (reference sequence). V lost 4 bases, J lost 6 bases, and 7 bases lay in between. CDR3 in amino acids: CASSSDFNEQFF. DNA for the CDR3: TGTGCCAGCAGCTCTGACTTCAATGAGCAGTTCTTC.

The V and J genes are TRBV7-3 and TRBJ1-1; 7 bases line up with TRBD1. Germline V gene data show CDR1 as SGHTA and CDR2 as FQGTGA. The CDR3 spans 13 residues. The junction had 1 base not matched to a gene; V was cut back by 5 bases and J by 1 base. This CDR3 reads CASSRQGNTEAFF. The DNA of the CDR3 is TGTGCCAGCAGCCGACAGGGGAACACTGAAGCTTTCTTT.

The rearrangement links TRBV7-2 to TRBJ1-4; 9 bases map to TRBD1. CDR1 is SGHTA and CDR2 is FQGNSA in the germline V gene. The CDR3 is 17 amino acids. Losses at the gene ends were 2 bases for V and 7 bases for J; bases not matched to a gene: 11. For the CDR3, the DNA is TGTGCCAGCAGCTTACACTTTCCGGGACAGGGAGTTGAAAAACTGTTTTTT. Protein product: CASSLHFPGQGVEKLFF.

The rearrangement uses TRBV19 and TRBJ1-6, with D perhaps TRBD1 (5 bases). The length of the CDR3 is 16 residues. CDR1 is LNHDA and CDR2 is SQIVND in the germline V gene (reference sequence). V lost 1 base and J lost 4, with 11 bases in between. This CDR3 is CASSIGGTKYNSPLHF. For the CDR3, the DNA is TGTGCCAGTAGTATAGGGGGCACGAAGTATAATTCACCCCTCCACTTT.

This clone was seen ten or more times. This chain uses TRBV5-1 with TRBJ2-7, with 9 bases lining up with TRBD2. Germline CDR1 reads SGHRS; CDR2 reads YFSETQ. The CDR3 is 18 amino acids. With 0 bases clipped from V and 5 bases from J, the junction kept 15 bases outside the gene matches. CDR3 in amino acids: CASSLGGPTAGGHHEQYF. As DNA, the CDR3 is TGCGCCAGCAGCTTGGGGGGGCCCACAGCGGGGGGCCACCACGAGCAGTACTTC.

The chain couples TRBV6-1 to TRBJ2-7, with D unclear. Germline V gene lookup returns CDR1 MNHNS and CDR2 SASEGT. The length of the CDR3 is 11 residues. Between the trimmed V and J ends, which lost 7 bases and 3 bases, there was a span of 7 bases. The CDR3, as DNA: TGTGCCAGCATCGGGTTCTACGAGCAGTACTTC. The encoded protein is CASIGFYEQYF.